This T cell receptor beta chain was documented in a study of blood T cells in healthy people across ages. It was with a sample-barcoded 5' primer and a J-beta primer mix that a second PCR of roughly 7 to 12 cycles was run. Each cDNA was tagged by a template-switch adaptor containing 12 random nucleotides. In TCRdb, the 5' RACE reads were re-called with MiXCR into one record per CDR3 protein. The sample contains around 520,000 distinct CDR3 sequences, 27% of which appear only once. CDR3 length: 16 amino acids. V was pared by 5 bases and J by 0 bases, with 19 bases between. Looked up from germline, CDR1 is DFQATT and CDR2 is SNEGSKA (reference sequence). This clonotype appeared a few times. The sample was also linked to a second study, of T cells of mothers and their children. That study adds: Related mother-child pairs shared marginally more repertoire than unrelated pairs, though not significantly.

This receptor was obtained from a boy aged 2 to 9 in good health. Sequences were obtained from blood. The rearrangement uses TRBV20-1 and TRBJ1-1; D perhaps matches TRBD1 (5 bases). CDR3 protein: CSARLGGGGLNTEAFF. The CDR3 nucleotides read TGCAGTGCTCGTCTCGGGGGGGGAGGGTTGAACACTGAAGCTTTCTTT.